This TCR beta chain was identified during a study of blood T cells in healthy people across ages. As for this clonotype: What it binds is not known.

Findings of the study overall: Lack of knowledge of donor CMV status possibly confounded expanded clonotype changes. Relative to aged donors, long-lived donors carried more naive CD4+ cells and displayed higher diversity.

Next came a second PCR, run for roughly 6 to 11 cycles, which used a sample-barcoded 5' primer along with a J-beta primer mix. TCRdb re-called the 5' RACE reads with MiXCR, one entry per CDR3 protein. The repertoire holds 1.5 million to 2 million distinct CDR3 sequences, with 49% as singletons. V lost 4 bases and J lost 4, with 7 bases in between. The CDR3 is 13 amino acids. The chain carries TRBV12-3 or TRBV12-4 and TRBJ2-2; D call uncertain. Source material: blood. The TCR comes from a woman between 40 and 55 years old in good health. CDR3 nucleotide sequence: TGTGCCAGCAGTTCCGCCCGCACCGGGGAGCTGTTTTTT. Amino acids: CASSSARTGELFF.